The T cell receptor (beta chain) under discussion was sequenced for a study of post-analysis software for immune sequencing data. General study findings and limits: Among a handful of TRBV segments more frequent in patients than controls were TRBV5-6, TRBV5-1 and TRBV20-1. Clustering by F measure revealed strong co-clustering among samples prepared together in one batch.

Germline loops: CDR1 MNHEY, CDR2 SVGAGI. V lost 7 bases and J lost 8; bases outside the gene matches: 7. This CDR3 has 15 residues. Carried by the TCR beta cDNA libraries were unique molecular identifiers. One entry per CDR3 protein, called by TCRdb with MiXCR from the PCR reads. The profile shows more than 450,000 distinct CDR3 sequences, 34% of them singletons. The table lists this clonotype with many counts. Antigen: not known. The chain links TRBV6-5 to TRBJ2-1; 14 bases match TRBD2. The specimen sequenced was blood. This sequence originates from a girl aged 2-17 years with multiple sclerosis. Written as DNA, the CDR3 is TGTGCCAGCACCCGACTAGCGGGGGGGATAGATGAGCAGTTCTTC. It is translated as CASTRLAGGIDEQFF.